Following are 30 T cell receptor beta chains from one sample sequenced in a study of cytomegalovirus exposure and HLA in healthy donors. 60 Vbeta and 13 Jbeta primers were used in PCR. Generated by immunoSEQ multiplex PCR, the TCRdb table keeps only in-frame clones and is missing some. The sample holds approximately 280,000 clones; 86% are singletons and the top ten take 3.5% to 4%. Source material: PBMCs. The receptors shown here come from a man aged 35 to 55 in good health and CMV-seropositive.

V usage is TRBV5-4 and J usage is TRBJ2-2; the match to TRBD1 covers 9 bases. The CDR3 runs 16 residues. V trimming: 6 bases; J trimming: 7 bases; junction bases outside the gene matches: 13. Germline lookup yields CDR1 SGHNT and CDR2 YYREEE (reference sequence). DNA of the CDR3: TGTGCCAGCACCGAACGACGGACAGGGGCGGACGGGGAGCTGTTTTTT. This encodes CASTERRTGADGELFF.

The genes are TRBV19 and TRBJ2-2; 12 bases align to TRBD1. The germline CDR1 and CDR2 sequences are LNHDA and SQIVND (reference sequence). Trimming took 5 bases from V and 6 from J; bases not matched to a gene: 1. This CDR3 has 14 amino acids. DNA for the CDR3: TGTGCCAGTAGTGGGACAGGGGGCCCCGGGGAGCTGTTTTTT. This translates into CASSGTGGPGELFF.

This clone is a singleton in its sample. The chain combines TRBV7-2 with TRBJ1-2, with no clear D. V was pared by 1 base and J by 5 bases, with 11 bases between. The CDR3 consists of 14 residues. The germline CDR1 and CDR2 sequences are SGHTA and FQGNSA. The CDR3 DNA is TGTGCCAGCAGCTTAGGGGCAGGTCCATATGGCTACACCTTC. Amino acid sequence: CASSLGAGPYGYTF.

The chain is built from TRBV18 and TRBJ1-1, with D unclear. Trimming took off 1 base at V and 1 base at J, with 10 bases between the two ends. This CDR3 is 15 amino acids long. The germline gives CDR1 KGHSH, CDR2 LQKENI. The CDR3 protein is CASSPLASENTEAFF. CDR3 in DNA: TGTGCCAGCTCACCACTAGCTTCTGAGAACACTGAAGCTTTCTTT.

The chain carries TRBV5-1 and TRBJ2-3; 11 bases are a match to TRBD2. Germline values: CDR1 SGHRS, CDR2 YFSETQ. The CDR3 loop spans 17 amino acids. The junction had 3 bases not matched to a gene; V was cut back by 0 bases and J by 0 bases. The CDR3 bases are TGCGCCAGCAGCTTGGGACTAGCGGGAAAGAGCACAGATACGCAGTATTTT. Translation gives CASSLGLAGKSTDTQYF.

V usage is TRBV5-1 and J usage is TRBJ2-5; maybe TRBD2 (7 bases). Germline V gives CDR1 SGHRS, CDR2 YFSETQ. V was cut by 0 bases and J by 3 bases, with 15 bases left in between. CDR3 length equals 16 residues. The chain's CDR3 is CASSLGWRGREETQYF. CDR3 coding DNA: TGCGCCAGCAGCTTGGGCTGGCGGGGGCGAGAAGAGACCCAGTACTTC.

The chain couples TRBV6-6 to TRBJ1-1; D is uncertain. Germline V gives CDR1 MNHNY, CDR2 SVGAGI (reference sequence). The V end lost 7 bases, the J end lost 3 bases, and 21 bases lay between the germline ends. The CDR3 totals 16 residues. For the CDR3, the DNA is TGTGCCAGCACTCTAGACCCCATTTCTTGGGACACTGAAGCTTTCTTT. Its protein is CASTLDPISWDTEAFF.

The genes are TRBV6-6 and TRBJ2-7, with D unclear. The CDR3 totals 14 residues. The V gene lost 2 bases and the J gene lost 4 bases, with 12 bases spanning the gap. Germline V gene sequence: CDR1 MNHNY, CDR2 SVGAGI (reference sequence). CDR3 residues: CASSYNRQTYEQYF. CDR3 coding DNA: TGTGCCAGCAGTTACAATCGGCAGACTTACGAGCAGTACTTC.

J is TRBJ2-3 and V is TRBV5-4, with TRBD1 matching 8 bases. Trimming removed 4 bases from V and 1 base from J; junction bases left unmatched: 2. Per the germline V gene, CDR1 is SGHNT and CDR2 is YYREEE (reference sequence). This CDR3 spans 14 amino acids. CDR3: CASSLDRGTDTQYF. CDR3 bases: TGTGCCAGCAGCCTGGACAGGGGCACAGATACGCAGTATTTT.

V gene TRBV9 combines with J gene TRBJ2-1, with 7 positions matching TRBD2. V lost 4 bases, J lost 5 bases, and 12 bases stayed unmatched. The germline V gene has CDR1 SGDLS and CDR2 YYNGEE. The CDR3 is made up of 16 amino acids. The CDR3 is CASSPRRREKNNEQFF. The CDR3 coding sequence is TGTGCCAGCAGCCCGAGAAGGCGGGAGAAGAACAATGAGCAGTTCTTC. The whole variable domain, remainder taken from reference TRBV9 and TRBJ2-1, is DSGVTQTPKHLITATGQRVTLRCSPRSGDLSVYWYQQSLDQGLQFLIQYYNGEERAKGNILERFSAQQFPDLHSELNLSSLELGDSALYFCASSPRRREKNNEQFFGPGTRLTVL.

In nucleotides, the CDR3 is TGTGCCAGCAGCTTACCAGGGGATGGCTACACCTTC. It encodes CASSLPGDGYTF. This rearrangement joins TRBV7-8 to TRBJ1-2, with a possible D match to TRBD1 (6 bases). The CDR3 covers 12 residues. Trimming pared 2 bases from V and 6 bases from J, leaving 7 bases between. Germline V gene lookup returns CDR1 SGHVS and CDR2 FQNEAQ.

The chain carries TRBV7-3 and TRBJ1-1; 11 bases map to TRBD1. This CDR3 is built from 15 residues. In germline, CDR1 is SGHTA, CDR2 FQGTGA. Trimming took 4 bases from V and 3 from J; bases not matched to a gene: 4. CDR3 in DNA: TGTGCCAGCAGCTCTGGGACAGGGGGGGACACTGAAGCTTTCTTT. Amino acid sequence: CASSSGTGGDTEAFF.

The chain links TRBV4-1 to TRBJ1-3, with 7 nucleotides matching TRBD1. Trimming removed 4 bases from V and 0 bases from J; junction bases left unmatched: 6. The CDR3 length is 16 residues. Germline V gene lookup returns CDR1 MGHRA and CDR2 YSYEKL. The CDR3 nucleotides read TGCGCCAGCAGCCGTGTACAGGGGCTCTCTGGAAACACCATATATTTT. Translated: CASSRVQGLSGNTIYF.

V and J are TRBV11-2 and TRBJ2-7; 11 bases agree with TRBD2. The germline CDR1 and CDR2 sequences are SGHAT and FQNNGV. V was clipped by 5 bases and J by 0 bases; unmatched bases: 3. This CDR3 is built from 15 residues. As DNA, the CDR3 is TGTGCCAGCAGCCCTACTAGCGGGAGCTCCTACGAGCAGTACTTC. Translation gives CASSPTSGSSYEQYF.

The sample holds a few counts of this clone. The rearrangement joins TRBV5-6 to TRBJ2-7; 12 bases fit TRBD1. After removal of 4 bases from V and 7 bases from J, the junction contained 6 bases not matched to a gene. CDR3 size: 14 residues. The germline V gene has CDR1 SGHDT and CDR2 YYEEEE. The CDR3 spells CASSGDRGLGEQYF. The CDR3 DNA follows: TGTGCCAGCAGCGGGGACAGGGGGCTAGGTGAGCAGTACTTC.

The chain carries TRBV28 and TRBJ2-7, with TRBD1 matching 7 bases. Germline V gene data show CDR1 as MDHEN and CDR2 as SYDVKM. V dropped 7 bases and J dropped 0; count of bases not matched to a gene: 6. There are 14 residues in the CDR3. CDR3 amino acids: CASNPRGSSYEQYF. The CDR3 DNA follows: TGTGCCAGCAATCCCAGGGGGAGCTCCTACGAGCAGTACTTC.

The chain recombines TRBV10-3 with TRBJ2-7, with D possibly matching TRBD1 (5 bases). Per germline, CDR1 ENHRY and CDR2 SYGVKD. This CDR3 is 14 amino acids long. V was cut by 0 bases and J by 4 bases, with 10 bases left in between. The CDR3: CAISESGAIYEQYF. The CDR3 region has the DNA TGTGCCATCAGTGAGTCAGGGGCGATTTACGAGCAGTACTTC.

The CDR3 bases are TGTGCCAGCAGGGAGGGGACAGGAGACTACGAGCAGTACTTC. The encoded protein is CASREGTGDYEQYF. V is TRBV2 and J is TRBJ2-7; 8 nucleotides agree with TRBD1. CDR3 length equals 14 residues. Trimming removed 6 bases from V and 3 bases from J; junction bases left unmatched: 7. Germline V gene sequence: CDR1 SNHLY, CDR2 FYNNEI.

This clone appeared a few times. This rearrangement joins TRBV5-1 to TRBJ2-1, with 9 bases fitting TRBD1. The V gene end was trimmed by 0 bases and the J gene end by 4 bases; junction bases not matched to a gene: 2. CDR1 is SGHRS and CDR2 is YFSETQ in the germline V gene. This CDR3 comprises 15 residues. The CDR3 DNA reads TGCGCCAGCAGCTTGGCCGGGACAGGGTACAATGAGCAGTTCTTC. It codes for CASSLAGTGYNEQFF.

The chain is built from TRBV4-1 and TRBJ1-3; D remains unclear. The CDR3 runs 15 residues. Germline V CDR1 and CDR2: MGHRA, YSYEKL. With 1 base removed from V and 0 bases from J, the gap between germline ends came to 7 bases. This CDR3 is CASSQAWSSGNTIYF. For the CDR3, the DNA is TGCGCCAGCAGCCAAGCTTGGAGCTCTGGAAACACCATATATTTT.

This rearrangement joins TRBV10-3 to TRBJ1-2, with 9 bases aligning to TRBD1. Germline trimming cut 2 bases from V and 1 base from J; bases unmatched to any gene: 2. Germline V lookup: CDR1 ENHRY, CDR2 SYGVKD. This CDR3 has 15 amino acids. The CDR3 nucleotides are TGTGCCATCAGTGAGGGACAGGGGATTAACTATGGCTACACCTTC. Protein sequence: CAISEGQGINYGYTF.

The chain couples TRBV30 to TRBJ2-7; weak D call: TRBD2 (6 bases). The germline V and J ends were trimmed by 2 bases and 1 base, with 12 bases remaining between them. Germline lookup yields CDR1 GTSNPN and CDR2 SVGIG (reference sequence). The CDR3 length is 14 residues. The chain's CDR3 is CAWSTGGPSYEQYF. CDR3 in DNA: TGTGCCTGGAGTACCGGAGGGCCGTCCTACGAGCAGTACTTC.

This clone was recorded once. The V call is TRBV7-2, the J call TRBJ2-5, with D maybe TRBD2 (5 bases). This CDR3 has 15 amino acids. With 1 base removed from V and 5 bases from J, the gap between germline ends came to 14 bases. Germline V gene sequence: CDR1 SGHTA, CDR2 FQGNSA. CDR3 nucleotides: TGTGCCAGCAGCTTAGTGCCTGCCCCGGGGGAGACCCAGTACTTC. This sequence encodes CASSLVPAPGETQYF.

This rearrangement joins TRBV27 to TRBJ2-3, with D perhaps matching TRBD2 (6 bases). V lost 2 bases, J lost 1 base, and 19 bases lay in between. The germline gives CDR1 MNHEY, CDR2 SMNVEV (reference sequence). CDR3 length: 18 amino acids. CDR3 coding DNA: TGTGCCAGCAGTTTAACCCCCATAGCGGTAGCACGCACAGATACGCAGTATTTT. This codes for CASSLTPIAVARTDTQYF.

This CDR3 reads CASSLVRGREQFF. Here the CDR3 DNA reads TGTGCCAGCAGCTTAGTCAGGGGGCGAGAGCAGTTCTTC. The V call is TRBV11-3, the J call TRBJ2-1, with 8 positions matching TRBD1. Germline V gives CDR1 SGHNT, CDR2 YENEEA. The CDR3 has 13 amino acids. Trimming cost V 1 base and J 10 bases; bases outside gene matches: 3.

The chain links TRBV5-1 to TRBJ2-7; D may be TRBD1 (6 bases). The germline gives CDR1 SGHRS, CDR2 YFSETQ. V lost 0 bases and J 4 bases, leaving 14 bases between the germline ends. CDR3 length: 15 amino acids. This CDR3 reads CASSLAQQGLYEQYF. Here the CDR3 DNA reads TGCGCCAGCAGCTTGGCCCAACAGGGCCTATACGAGCAGTACTTC.

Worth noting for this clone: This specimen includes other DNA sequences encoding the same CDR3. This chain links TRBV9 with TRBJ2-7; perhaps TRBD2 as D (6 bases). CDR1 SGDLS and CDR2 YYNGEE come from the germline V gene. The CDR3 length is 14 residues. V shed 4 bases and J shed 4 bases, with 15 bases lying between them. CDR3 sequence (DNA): TGTGCCAGCAGCCCCCGTGCGGGGCCTTACGAGCAGTACTTC. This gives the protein CASSPRAGPYEQYF.

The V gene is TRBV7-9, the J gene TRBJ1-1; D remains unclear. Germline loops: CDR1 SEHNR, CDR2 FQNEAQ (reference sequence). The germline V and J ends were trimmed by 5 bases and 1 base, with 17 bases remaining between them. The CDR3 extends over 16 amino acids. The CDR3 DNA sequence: TGTGCCAGCAGCACCAATTTATATGAGGGGAACACTGAAGCTTTCTTT. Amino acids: CASSTNLYEGNTEAFF. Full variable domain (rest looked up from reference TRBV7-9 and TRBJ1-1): DTGVSQNPRHKITKRGQNVTFRCDPISEHNRLYWYRQTLGQGPEFLTYFQNEAQLEKSRLLSDRFSAERPKGSFSTLEIQRTEQGDSAMYLCASSTNLYEGNTEAFFGQGTRLTVV.

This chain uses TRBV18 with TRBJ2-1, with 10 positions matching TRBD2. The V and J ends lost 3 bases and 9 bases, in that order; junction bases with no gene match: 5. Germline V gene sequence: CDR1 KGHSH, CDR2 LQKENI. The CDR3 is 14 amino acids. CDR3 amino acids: CASSPGLAYGEQFF. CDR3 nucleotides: TGTGCCAGCTCACCGGGACTAGCGTACGGTGAGCAGTTCTTC.

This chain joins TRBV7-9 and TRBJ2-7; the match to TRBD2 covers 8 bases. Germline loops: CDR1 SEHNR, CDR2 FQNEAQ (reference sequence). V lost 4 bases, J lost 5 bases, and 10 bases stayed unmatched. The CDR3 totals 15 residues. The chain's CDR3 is CASSSPGTSPHEQYF. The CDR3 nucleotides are TGTGCCAGCAGCTCTCCCGGGACTAGTCCGCACGAGCAGTACTTC. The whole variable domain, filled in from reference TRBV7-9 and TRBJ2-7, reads DTGVSQNPRHKITKRGQNVTFRCDPISEHNRLYWYRQTLGQGPEFLTYFQNEAQLEKSRLLSDRFSAERPKGSFSTLEIQRTEQGDSAMYLCASSSPGTSPHEQYFGPGTRLTVT.